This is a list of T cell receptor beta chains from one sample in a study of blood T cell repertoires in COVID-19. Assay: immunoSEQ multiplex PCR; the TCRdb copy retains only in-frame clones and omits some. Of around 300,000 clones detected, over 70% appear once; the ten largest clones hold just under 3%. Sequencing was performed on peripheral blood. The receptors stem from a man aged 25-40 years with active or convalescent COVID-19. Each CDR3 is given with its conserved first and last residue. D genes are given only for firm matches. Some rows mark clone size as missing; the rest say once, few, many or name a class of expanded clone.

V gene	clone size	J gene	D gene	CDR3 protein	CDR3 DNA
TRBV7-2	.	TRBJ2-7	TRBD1	CASSLGGTGPYEQYF	TGTGCCAGCAGCTTAGGAGGGACAGGCCCCTACGAGCAGTACTTC
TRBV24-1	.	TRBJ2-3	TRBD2	CATSDPSGRVDTQYF	TGTGCCACCAGTGACCCTAGCGGGAGAGTGGATACGCAGTATTTT
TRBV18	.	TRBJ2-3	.	CASSLLSGTDTQYF	TGTGCCAGCTCACTCCTTAGCGGCACAGATACGCAGTATTTT
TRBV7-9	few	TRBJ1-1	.	CASRLTGPEAFF	TGTGCCAGCCGACTTACGGGTCCAGAAGCTTTCTTT
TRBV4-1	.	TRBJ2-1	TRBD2	CASSSGLAGGPKFF	TGCGCCAGCAGCTCTGGACTAGCGGGAGGGCCGAAGTTCTTC
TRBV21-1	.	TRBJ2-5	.	CASSKREEETQYF	TGTGCCAGCAGCAAACGGGAAGAAGAGACCCAGTACTTC
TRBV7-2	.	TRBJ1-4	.	CASSLQGPGEKLFF	TGTGCCAGCAGCCTCCAGGGGCCGGGGGAAAAACTGTTTTTT
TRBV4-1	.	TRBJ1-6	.	CASSEKRFASPLHF	TGCGCCAGCAGCGAAAAACGGTTCGCTTCACCCCTCCACTTT
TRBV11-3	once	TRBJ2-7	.	CASSLDRASDEQYF	TGTGCCAGCAGCTTAGATCGAGCAAGCGACGAGCAGTACTTC
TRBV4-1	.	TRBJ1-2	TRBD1	CASSQARGPNYGYTF	TGCGCCAGCAGCCAAGCCAGGGGGCCCAACTATGGCTACACCTTC
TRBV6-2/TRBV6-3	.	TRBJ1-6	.	CASSYPGPLHF	TGTGCCAGCAGTTACCCAGGCCCCCTCCACTTT
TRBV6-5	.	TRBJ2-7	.	CASTLSSYEQYF	TGTGCCAGCACCCTGAGCTCCTACGAGCAGTACTTC
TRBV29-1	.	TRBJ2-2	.	CSVQGINTGELFF	TGCAGCGTTCAGGGGATCAACACCGGGGAGCTGTTTTTT
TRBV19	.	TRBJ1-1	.	CASSLRVWTEAFF	TGTGCCAGTAGTTTACGGGTATGGACTGAAGCTTTCTTT
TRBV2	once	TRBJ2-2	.	CASSADTGELFF	TGTGCCAGCAGTGCGGACACCGGGGAGCTGTTTTTT
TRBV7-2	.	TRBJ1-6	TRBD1	CASSLVSRQGKSPLHF	TGTGCCAGCAGCTTGGTTTCTCGACAGGGTAAATCACCCCTCCACTTT
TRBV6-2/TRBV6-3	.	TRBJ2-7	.	CASSFRTLRVSYEQYF	TGTGCCAGCAGTTTCAGGACCCTGAGGGTTTCCTACGAGCAGTACTTC
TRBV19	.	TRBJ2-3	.	CATRLTGAIDTQYF	TGTGCCACGCGACTTACAGGAGCGATAGATACGCAGTATTTT
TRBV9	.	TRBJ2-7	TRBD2	CASSAGLASYEQYF	TGTGCCAGCAGCGCGGGACTAGCATCCTACGAGCAGTACTTC
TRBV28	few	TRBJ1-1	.	CATDGEGVVNTEAFF	TGTGCCACCGACGGGGAGGGCGTGGTGAACACTGAAGCTTTCTTT
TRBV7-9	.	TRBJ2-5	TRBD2	CASSLTGGPQETQYF	TGTGCCAGCAGCTTAACGGGGGGGCCGCAAGAGACCCAGTACTTC
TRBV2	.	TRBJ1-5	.	CASSLGHSQPQHF	TGTGCCAGCAGCCTGGGACATTCCCAGCCCCAGCATTTT
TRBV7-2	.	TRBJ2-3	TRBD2	CASSFRLAGADTQYF	TGTGCCAGCAGCTTTAGACTAGCGGGAGCAGATACGCAGTATTTT
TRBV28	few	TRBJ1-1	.	CASSFGAALEAFF	TGTGCCAGCAGTTTCGGAGCCGCCCTTGAAGCTTTCTTT
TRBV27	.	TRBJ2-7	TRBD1	CASSLDGTDPYEQYF	TGTGCCAGCAGTTTAGATGGGACAGATCCCTACGAGCAGTACTTC
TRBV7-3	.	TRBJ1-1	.	CASSLEGNTEAFF	TGTGCCAGCAGCTTAGAGGGAAACACTGAAGCTTTCTTT
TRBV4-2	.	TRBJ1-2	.	CASSQEAGADYGYTF	TGTGCCAGCAGCCAAGAGGCGGGGGCCGACTATGGCTACACCTTC
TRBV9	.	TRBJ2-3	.	CASSVEALQTDTQYF	TGTGCCAGCAGCGTAGAGGCCTTACAGACAGATACGCAGTATTTT
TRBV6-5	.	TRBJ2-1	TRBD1	CASSYSGTGGYNEQFF	TGTGCCAGCAGTTATAGTGGCACAGGGGGCTACAATGAGCAGTTCTTC
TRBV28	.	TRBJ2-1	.	CASRGAGNNEQFF	TGTGCCAGTCGAGGGGCGGGAAACAATGAGCAGTTCTTC
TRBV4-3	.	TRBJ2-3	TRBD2	CASSQDSAGGADTQYF	TGCGCCAGCAGCCAAGACTCAGCGGGAGGTGCAGATACGCAGTATTTT
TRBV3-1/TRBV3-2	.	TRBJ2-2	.	CASSQGGRDTGELFF	TGTGCCAGCAGCCAAGGGGGGCGAGACACCGGGGAGCTGTTTTTT
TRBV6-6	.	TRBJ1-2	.	CASSETQDYGYTF	TGTGCCAGCAGTGAGACACAGGACTATGGCTACACCTTC
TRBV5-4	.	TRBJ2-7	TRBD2	CASSFGGGPDEQYF	TGTGCCAGCAGCTTCGGCGGGGGGCCCGACGAGCAGTACTTC
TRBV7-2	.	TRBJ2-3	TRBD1	CASRQTGADTQYF	TGTGCCAGCAGACAGACAGGGGCAGATACGCAGTATTTT
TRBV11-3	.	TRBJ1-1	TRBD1	CASSYRTGGFEAFF	TGTGCCAGCAGCTACCGGACAGGGGGCTTTGAAGCTTTCTTT
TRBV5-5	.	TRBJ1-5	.	CASSLHRDSNQPQHF	TGTGCCAGCAGCTTGCACAGGGATAGCAATCAGCCCCAGCATTTT
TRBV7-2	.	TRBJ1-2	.	CASSLASGQYGYTF	TGTGCCAGCAGCTTAGCTTCCGGACAGTATGGCTACACCTTC
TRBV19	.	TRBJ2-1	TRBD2	CASSITSGSNEQFF	TGTGCCAGTAGTATCACTAGCGGGAGTAATGAGCAGTTCTTC
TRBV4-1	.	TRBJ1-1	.	CASSQDRRVNTEAFF	TGCGCCAGCAGCCAAGATCGACGGGTGAACACTGAAGCTTTCTTT
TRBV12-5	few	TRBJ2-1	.	CASGEGTYYNEQFF	TGTGCTAGTGGGGAGGGGACTTACTACAATGAGCAGTTCTTC
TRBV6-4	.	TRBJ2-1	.	CASNGHFAYNEQFF	TGTGCCAGCAACGGACATTTTGCCTACAATGAGCAGTTCTTC